The 14 T cell receptor beta chains reported below all come from one sample, sequenced in a study of blood T cell repertoires in COVID-19. Libraries were prepared by immunoSEQ multiplex PCR; TCRdb keeps only in-frame clonotypes and omits some of them. The sample has 85,000 to 100,000 clones; more than 80% are singletons. Sequenced material: peripheral blood. The receptors originated from a man at least 80 years old with COVID-19, enrolled during active disease.

This chain uses TRBV19 with TRBJ1-1; 9 bases are shared with TRBD1. The CDR3 length is 14 residues. V lost 6 bases, J lost 4 bases, and 6 bases stayed unmatched. Germline values: CDR1 LNHDA, CDR2 SQIVND (reference sequence). CDR3 nucleotides: TGTGCCAGTAGCACGGACAGGGGTAGCACTGAAGCTTTCTTT. Its protein is CASSTDRGSTEAFF.

J is TRBJ2-3 and V is TRBV19; tentatively, D is TRBD1 (6 bases). The CDR3 sequence is 16 residues long. CDR1 LNHDA and CDR2 SQIVND come from the germline V gene (reference sequence). V was pared by 5 bases and J by 2 bases, with 17 bases between. CDR3 residues: CASSSGQRAITDTQYF. In DNA form, the CDR3 reads TGTGCCAGTAGTTCCGGACAGCGTGCCATCACAGATACGCAGTATTTT.

The chain combines TRBV14 with TRBJ1-1; D remains ambiguous. V gave up 0 bases and J gave up 5 bases, with 22 bases separating them. From germline, CDR1 is SGHDN and CDR2 FVKESK. This CDR3 is 18 amino acids long. The CDR3 protein is CASSQDLPGVGRKTEAFF. As DNA, the CDR3 is TGTGCCAGCAGCCAAGATTTACCCGGGGTAGGGAGGAAGACTGAAGCTTTCTTT.

The gene calls are TRBV7-9 and TRBJ2-5; 7 nucleotides agree with TRBD1. The CDR3 consists of 15 residues. Germline loops: CDR1 SEHNR, CDR2 FQNEAQ (reference sequence). J lost 2 bases, V lost 5 bases, and 8 bases had no gene match. The CDR3 spells CASSLRQGAQETQYF. The CDR3 DNA is TGTGCCAGCAGCCTCAGACAGGGCGCACAAGAGACCCAGTACTTC.

This sequence joins TRBV30 and TRBJ1-5; no firm D call. Germline CDR1 and CDR2: GTSNPN and SVGIG (reference sequence). This CDR3 has 13 residues. V gave up 4 bases and J gave up 1 base, with 8 bases separating them. The CDR3 nucleotides read TGTGCCTGGACCCTCGGGAGCAATCAGCCCCAGCATTTT. Its translation is CAWTLGSNQPQHF.

The chain uses TRBV4-1 and TRBJ2-6, with 7 bases aligning to TRBD2. The length of the CDR3 is 17 residues. Per germline, CDR1 MGHRA and CDR2 YSYEKL. V lost 1 base, J lost 2 bases, and 5 bases stayed unmatched. The DNA for the CDR3 is TGCGCCAGCAGCCAAGGCCAGGGAGGGACTGGGGCCAACGTCCTGACTTTC. As protein: CASSQGQGGTGANVLTF.

The CDR3 here is CASSSGRNTEAFF. CDR3 in DNA: TGTGCCAGCAGCAGCGGACGGAACACTGAAGCTTTCTTT. The chain recombines TRBV7-3 with TRBJ1-1; no firm D call. CDR1 and CDR2 from the germline V gene are SGHTA and FQGTGA. CDR3 length: 13 amino acids. Trimming removed 5 bases from V and 1 base from J, with 8 bases in between. Using reference TRBV7-3 and TRBJ1-1 for the parts outside the CDR3, the full variable domain is GAGVSQTPSNKVTEKGKYVELRCDPISGHTALYWYRQSLGQGPEFLIYFQGTGAADDSGLPNDRFFAVRPEGSVSTLKIQRTERGDSAVYLCASSSGRNTEAFFGQGTRLTVV.

This sequence joins TRBV5-1 and TRBJ2-1, with 10 nucleotides matching TRBD1. The CDR3 extends over 14 amino acids. The germline CDR1 and CDR2 sequences are SGHRS and YFSETQ. V trimming: 3 bases; J trimming: 6 bases; junction bases outside the gene matches: 3. The CDR3 region has the DNA TGCGCCAGCAGCTCGGGACAGGGGACCAATGAGCAGTTCTTC. Its protein is CASSSGQGTNEQFF.

This chain links TRBV11-2 with TRBJ1-1; possible D gene TRBD1, 5 bases. V lost 5 bases to trimming and J lost 2 bases, with 9 bases between them. This CDR3 has 13 amino acids. Germline CDR1 and CDR2: SGHAT and FQNNGV. The CDR3 DNA reads TGTGCCAGCAGCCCCCAGGGTAACACTGAAGCTTTCTTT. Its protein product is CASSPQGNTEAFF. Filled out from reference TRBV11-2 and TRBJ1-1, the complete variable domain reads EAGVAQSPRYKIIEKRQSVAFWCNPISGHATLYWYQQILGQGPKLLIQFQNNGVVDDSQLPKDRFSAERLKGVDSTLKIQPAKLEDSAVYLCASSPQGNTEAFFGQGTRLTVV.

V usage is TRBV7-9 and J usage is TRBJ1-6; no definite D call. The CDR3 has 14 residues. The V gene's germline CDR1 is SEHNR and CDR2 FQNEAQ (reference sequence). Trimming removed 1 base at V and 10 bases at J, with 11 bases between. The CDR3 DNA is TGTGCCAGCAGCTTAGGGCAGCCCGGGTCACCCCTCCACTTT. Its protein product is CASSLGQPGSPLHF.

V and J are TRBV15 and TRBJ1-1; TRBD1 is a possible D gene (6 bases). The germline CDR1 and CDR2 sequences are LNHNV and YYDKDF (reference sequence). Trimming took off 1 base at V and 6 bases at J, with 15 bases between the two ends. The CDR3 spans 15 residues. The CDR3 loop is CATSRGGRGTPEAFF. The CDR3 DNA sequence: TGTGCCACCAGCAGAGGAGGCAGGGGTACTCCTGAAGCTTTCTTT.

The chain is built from TRBV18 and TRBJ2-1; TRBD1 is a possible D gene (6 bases). The CDR3 has 14 residues. The V and J ends lost 2 bases and 4 bases respectively, with 9 bases between them. The V gene's germline CDR1 is KGHSH and CDR2 LQKENI. Written as DNA, the CDR3 is TGTGCCAGCTCACCAGCGGACAGTTACAATGAGCAGTTCTTC. Residues: CASSPADSYNEQFF.

CDR3 DNA sequence: TGTGCCAGCAGCTTTGGGGGCACAGGGACTATGAACACCGGGGAGCTGTTTTTT. It translates to CASSFGGTGTMNTGELFF. The chain is built from TRBV7-9 and TRBJ2-2, with D possibly matching TRBD2 (7 bases). Germline assignment: CDR1 SEHNR and CDR2 FQNEAQ (reference sequence). The V and J ends lost 3 bases and 1 base respectively, with 18 bases between them. This CDR3 is built from 18 residues.

This clone was seen more than once but under ten times. The gene calls are TRBV19 and TRBJ1-4; D call uncertain. The CDR3 runs to 15 residues. CDR1 is LNHDA, CDR2 SQIVND, per germline (reference sequence). V was cut by 3 bases and J by 3 bases, with 11 bases left in between. The CDR3 region is CASSIPREANEKLFF. The CDR3 DNA reads as TGTGCCAGTAGTATCCCGCGGGAGGCTAATGAAAAACTGTTTTTT.